This TCR beta chain was observed in a study of T cells after yellow fever vaccination (dated by TCRdb to between 2018 and 2020). Broadly, across the study: The SMART-Seq v4 Ultra Low Input RNA kit was used to prepare libraries from fractions with low cell numbers. To follow T-cell clones before and after both primary and booster YFV17D yellow fever vaccination, bulk TCR alpha and beta repertoires underwent longitudinal sequencing. The cohort comprised two healthy male donors, one aged 18 to 30 and one aged 30 to 39 years. Blood was collected at multiple timepoints before and after primary and secondary immunization, and bulk PBMC replicates and cell subsets were isolated. What the study reported, not specific to this receptor: A small fraction of clonotypes showed up in both the CD4 and CD8 compartments, probably as a result of convergent recombination. Only two donors were included in the study, so the extent to which the findings can be generalized is limited. The secondary T-cell response was found to be weaker but faster than the primary response, with a peak reached on day 5 rather than on day 15. After the booster, most of the clones that had expanded following primary vaccination were detected again (approximately 96% of CD4 and more than 85% of CD8), which suggests that memory was broadly maintained. FACS-sorted repertoires could contain abundant contaminating clonotypes from the bulk population, so computational filtering was required.

The listed sequencing device is Illumina NovaSeq 6000. TCR cDNA was made using 5'RACE template switching, a step that added a universal primer site and unique molecular identifiers. Priming of cDNA synthesis was performed from both the TCR alpha and TCR beta constant segments. Two PCR steps were used to amplify libraries, with sample barcodes and sequencing adapters being added in the second step. Sequencing of libraries was done on Illumina HiSeq 2500 (2x100 bp) or NovaSeq (2x150 bp). Turning to the authors' computational methods: Demultiplexing of reads and collapsing into UMI consensus sequences were performed with MIGEC, and V(D)J alignment was carried out with MiXCR. Using edgeR on replicate PBMC samples, clonotypes were called vaccine-responding if FDR was below 0.01 and the log2 fold change was above 5 up to day 15. Each bulk clonotype received a CD4 or CD8 identity based on whether the sequenced CD4 or CD8 repertoire contained that clonotype at higher abundance. The raw public data were reprocessed by TCRdb itself: fastp quality trimming at Q25, MiXCR clonotype calling, in-frame beta chains only. Rows are combined by CDR3 protein, so each entry shows the most common genes and DNA. The V and J calls were not made by the authors but by TCRdb's processing. In all, the sample holds approximately 450,000 distinct CDR3 sequences, and 18% of those were seen once. The ten largest clonotypes hold 15% to 20% of the sample.

V trim: 0 bases; J trim: 3 bases; unmatched bases: 2. The CDR3 measures 15 amino acids from cysteine to phenylalanine. Left in the record is the CDR3 DNA by itself, 45 bases read in frame from the first base. CDR1 and CDR2 (LGHDT, YNNKEL) derive from the germline V gene (reference sequence). According to the study, the label for this sample's treatment or condition signals: live attenuated yellow fever vaccine strain. At each blood-draw timepoint, two biological replicates of bulk PBMCs were obtained. A standard Ficoll-Paque protocol was used to isolate PBMCs from peripheral blood. TriZol was used to extract RNA from bulk PBMCs, from CD4 and CD8 fractions, and from dextramer-positive and dextramer-negative fractions. The sample holds many counts of this clonotype. Which antigen it targets is not known. The record has no base qualities; no much larger clone is one base away.

The origin of this receptor is a man aged 18-30 years who received the YFV17D yellow fever vaccine. The sample consisted of PBMCs, taken before the yellow fever booster vaccination. This chain joins TRBV3-1 to TRBJ1-5, and 7 junctional nucleotides match TRBD1. Here the CDR3 is given as CASSQDTGANQPQHF. The base sequence is TGTGCCAGCAGCCAAGATACAGGGGCCAATCAGCCCCAGCATTTT.